This entry lists 20 T cell receptor beta chains sequenced from one sample in a study of shared clonotypes between healthy human individuals. Assay: immunoSEQ multiplex PCR; the TCRdb copy retains only in-frame clones and omits some. The table lists about 1.1 million clones, about 80% of them singletons. The source material was memory CD4+ T cells from PBMCs. Subset given: CD45RA-negative fraction. Receptors originate from a man younger than 30 in good health. Some clones in this sample may be carry-over from other donors' samples.

The rearrangement joins TRBV5-1 to TRBJ2-6; 8 nucleotides line up with TRBD1. In germline, CDR1 is SGHRS, CDR2 YFSETQ. The junction had 9 bases not matched to a gene; V was cut back by 4 bases and J by 3 bases. The CDR3 has 17 residues. The CDR3 DNA reads TGCGCCAGCAGCCCGGTTCCAGGGGGCGGTGGGGCCAACGTCCTGACTTTC. Amino acids: CASSPVPGGGGANVLTF.

In nucleotides, the CDR3 is TGTGCCAGCGGACTGGCAGGGGGCAGGAGCGGGGAGCAGTACTTC. It is translated as CASGLAGGRSGEQYF. J is TRBJ2-7 and V is TRBV27; TRBD1 aligns across 8 bases. This CDR3 has 15 amino acids. The germline V gene has CDR1 MNHEY and CDR2 SMNVEV (reference sequence). V shed 8 bases, J shed 7 bases, and the junction held 16 bases outside the gene matches.

The chain employs TRBV6-1 and TRBJ1-1, with a weak D call TRBD1 (5 bases). V was clipped by 3 bases and J by 4 bases, with 18 bases between them. The CDR3 extends over 16 amino acids. Germline V CDR1 and CDR2: MNHNS, SASEGT. As DNA, the CDR3 is TGTGCCAGCAGTGAGGACGGGTATGGGGGAATCACTGAAGCTTTCTTT. It encodes CASSEDGYGGITEAFF.

The chain is built from TRBV28 and TRBJ1-1; a weak D match, TRBD1 (5 bases). The ends were cut back, 6 bases at V and 6 bases at J, with 14 bases in the middle. This CDR3 is 13 amino acids long. Germline V gene sequence: CDR1 MDHEN, CDR2 SYDVKM. CDR3 sequence reads: CASRGEGRAEAFF. In nucleotides, the CDR3 is TGTGCCAGCAGGGGAGAGGGGAGGGCTGAAGCTTTCTTT.

The gene calls are TRBV11-2 and TRBJ2-1; TRBD2 agrees at 9 bases. Germline V gene data show CDR1 as SGHAT and CDR2 as FQNNGV. This CDR3 spans 15 amino acids. The V segment lost 2 bases and the J segment 10 bases; nucleotides outside the gene matches: 9. CDR3 nucleotide sequence: TGTGCCAGCAGCTTATATTTAATAGCGGGGGCCGAGCAGTTCTTC. It encodes CASSLYLIAGAEQFF.

The rearrangement joins TRBV5-8 to TRBJ1-5; weak D call: TRBD1 (5 bases). This CDR3 spans 15 amino acids. Looked up from germline, CDR1 is SGHTS and CDR2 is YDEGEE. V shed 0 bases and J shed 6 bases, with 13 bases lying between them. CDR3 nucleotide sequence: TGTGCCAGCAGCTTGGAGTGGGCAGGGAGTCAGCCCCAGCATTTT. Translating gives CASSLEWAGSQPQHF.

The chain combines TRBV11-3 with TRBJ1-3; 7 positions match TRBD1. V was clipped by 5 bases and J by 2 bases; unmatched bases: 6. Germline V gene lookup returns CDR1 SGHNT and CDR2 YENEEA. The CDR3 is 15 amino acids. The CDR3 sequence is CASSLRQGPGNTIYF. The CDR3 DNA reads TGTGCCAGCAGCCTAAGACAGGGCCCTGGAAACACCATATATTTT.

This chain connects TRBV10-3 to TRBJ2-2; D is perhaps TRBD1 or TRBD2 (6 bases each). V was clipped by 0 bases and J by 6 bases, with 11 bases between them. The CDR3 runs to 15 residues. Germline assignment: CDR1 ENHRY and CDR2 SYGVKD. As DNA, the CDR3 is TGTGCCATCAGTGAGTCCACGAGGGGGGCCGGGGAGCTGTTTTTT. It is translated as CAISESTRGAGELFF.

V usage is TRBV30 and J usage is TRBJ1-1; no clear D gene. From germline, CDR1 is GTSNPN and CDR2 SVGIG (reference sequence). The CDR3 loop spans 13 amino acids. Trimming took 2 bases from V and 1 from J, leaving 8 bases between them. Here the CDR3 reads CAWSRQSNTEAFF. The CDR3 nucleotides are TGTGCCTGGAGTCGCCAGTCGAACACTGAAGCTTTCTTT.

Here the CDR3 reads CASRRDRANTGELFF. The CDR3 DNA is TGTGCCAGCAGACGGGACAGGGCGAACACCGGGGAGCTGTTTTTT. This sequence joins TRBV27 and TRBJ2-2; 9 nucleotides line up with TRBD1. The CDR3 is 15 residues long. CDR1 is MNHEY, CDR2 SMNVEV, per germline (reference sequence). Germline trimming cut 6 bases from V and 0 bases from J; bases unmatched to any gene: 2.

CDR3 coding DNA: TGTGCCAGCAGCTTAGGGGTGTCGGGACAGGGGGCTGGCGGCTACACCTTC. It yields the protein CASSLGVSGQGAGGYTF. This chain connects TRBV7-9 to TRBJ1-2, with TRBD1 matching 12 bases. The germline V gene encodes CDR1 SEHNR and CDR2 FQNEAQ (reference sequence). The J segment lost 8 bases and the V segment lost 1 base, leaving 11 bases of the junction unmatched. The length of the CDR3 is 17 residues.

The chain links TRBV5-5 to TRBJ1-1; no definite D call. The CDR3 length is 16 residues. Germline CDR1 and CDR2: SGHKS and YYEKEE (reference sequence). Trimming shortened V by 0 bases and J by 0 bases, and 12 bases separated the two germline ends. The CDR3 DNA is TGTGCCAGCAGCTTGGGAGGTAGGGCTGTGAACACTGAAGCTTTCTTT. As protein: CASSLGGRAVNTEAFF.

The V gene is TRBV15, the J gene TRBJ1-2; unclear D gene. The germline V and J ends were trimmed by 0 bases and 8 bases, with 16 bases remaining between them. CDR1 is LNHNV and CDR2 is YYDKDF in the germline V gene (reference sequence). The CDR3 runs 15 residues. The CDR3 region is CATSRDLATLEGYTF. CDR3 DNA: TGTGCCACCAGCAGAGATCTAGCGACCCTGGAGGGCTACACCTTC.

The CDR3 is CASSLAGAGTDTQYF. DNA for the CDR3: TGTGCCAGCAGCTTAGCGGGAGCGGGCACAGATACGCAGTATTTT. V is TRBV7-9 and J is TRBJ2-3, with D tentatively TRBD2 (5 bases). V was shortened by 0 bases and J by 1 base, with 8 bases between the two germline ends. This CDR3 region has 15 residues. Germline V gives CDR1 SEHNR, CDR2 FQNEAQ (reference sequence).

The chain is built from TRBV7-2 and TRBJ1-2, with D possibly matching TRBD1 (6 bases). This CDR3 is 16 amino acids long. Germline V CDR1 and CDR2: SGHTA, FQGNSA. V was trimmed by 5 bases and J by 2 bases, leaving 18 bases between them. CDR3 in amino acids: CASSLDGPRGNYGYTF. In DNA, the CDR3 is TGTGCCAGCAGCCTAGACGGGCCCAGGGGAAACTATGGCTACACCTTC.

V gene TRBV5-6 combines with J gene TRBJ2-5, with TRBD2 identical over 10 bases. CDR3 size: 17 residues. Germline assignment: CDR1 SGHDT and CDR2 YYEEEE. V was clipped by 3 bases and J by 5 bases; unmatched bases: 13. The CDR3 sequence is CASSWGRVAGGRETQYF. The CDR3, as DNA: TGTGCCAGCAGCTGGGGCCGGGTAGCGGGAGGTAGGGAGACCCAGTACTTC.

The CDR3 reads CASSQAIAGASYEQYF. The CDR3 region has the DNA TGCGCCAGCAGCCAAGCCATAGCGGGAGCGTCCTACGAGCAGTACTTC. The J gene is TRBJ2-7, the V gene TRBV4-1, with 9 bases that match TRBD2. V was clipped by 1 base and J by 1 base; unmatched bases: 5. This CDR3 comprises 16 residues. Germline CDR1 reads MGHRA; CDR2 reads YSYEKL.

V is TRBV18 and J is TRBJ1-3, with TRBD1 matching 8 bases. The V gene's germline CDR1 is KGHSH and CDR2 LQKENI. CDR3 size: 15 residues. J was trimmed by 2 bases and V by 2 bases; bases with no gene match: 2. The CDR3, as DNA: TGTGCCAGCTCACCAGACAGGGGACCTGGAAACACCATATATTTT. Translated, it gives CASSPDRGPGNTIYF.

J is TRBJ2-6 and V is TRBV5-4; tentative D call: TRBD2 (6 bases). Germline CDR1 and CDR2: SGHNT and YYREEE (reference sequence). Trimming removed 7 bases at V and 0 bases at J, with 20 bases between. This CDR3 has 18 amino acids. CDR3 coding DNA: TGTGCCAGCGGGCCCTCTACGGGGGTCAGCTCTGGGGCCAACGTCCTGACTTTC. Its protein is CASGPSTGVSSGANVLTF.

This clone occurred once. The chain joins TRBV4-1 to TRBJ2-7; 16 bases align to TRBD2. Trimming removed 1 base from V and 3 bases from J; junction bases left unmatched: 6. The CDR3 is 18 amino acids. CDR1 and CDR2 from the germline V gene are MGHRA and YSYEKL. CDR3 nucleotide sequence: TGCGCCAGCAGCCAAGGGGGACTAGCGGGAGGGGCCTTCTACGAGCAGTACTTC. It translates to CASSQGGLAGGAFYEQYF.